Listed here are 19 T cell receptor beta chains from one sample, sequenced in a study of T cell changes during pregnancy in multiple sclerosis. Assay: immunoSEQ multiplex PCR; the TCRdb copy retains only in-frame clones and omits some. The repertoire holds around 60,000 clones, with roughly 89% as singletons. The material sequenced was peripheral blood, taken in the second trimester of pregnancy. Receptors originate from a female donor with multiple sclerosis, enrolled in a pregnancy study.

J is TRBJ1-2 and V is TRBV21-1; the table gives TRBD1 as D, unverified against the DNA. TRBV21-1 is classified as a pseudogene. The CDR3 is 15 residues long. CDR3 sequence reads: CASSKGRGVEHGYTF. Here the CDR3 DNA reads TGTGCCAGCAGCAAAGGCAGGGGAGTGGAGCATGGCTACACCTTC.

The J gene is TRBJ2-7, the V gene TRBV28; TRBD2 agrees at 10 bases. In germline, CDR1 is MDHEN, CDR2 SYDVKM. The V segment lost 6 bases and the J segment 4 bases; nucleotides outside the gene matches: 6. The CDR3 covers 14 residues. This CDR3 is CASRERLAGYEQYF. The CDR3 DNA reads TGTGCCAGCAGGGAAAGACTAGCGGGTTACGAGCAGTACTTC.

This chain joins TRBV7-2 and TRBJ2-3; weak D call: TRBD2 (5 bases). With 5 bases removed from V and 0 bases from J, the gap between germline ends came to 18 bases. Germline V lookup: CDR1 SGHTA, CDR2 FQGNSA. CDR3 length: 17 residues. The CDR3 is CASSGSSRLLSTDTQYF. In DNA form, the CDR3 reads TGTGCCAGCAGCGGCTCTAGCAGGCTCCTAAGCACAGATACGCAGTATTTT.

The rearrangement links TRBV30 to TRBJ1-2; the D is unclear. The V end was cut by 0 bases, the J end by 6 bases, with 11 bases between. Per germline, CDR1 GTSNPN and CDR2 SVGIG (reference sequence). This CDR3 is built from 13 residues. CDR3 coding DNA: TGTGCCTGGAGTGTATTTCCTATCAATGGCTACACCTTC. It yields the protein CAWSVFPINGYTF.

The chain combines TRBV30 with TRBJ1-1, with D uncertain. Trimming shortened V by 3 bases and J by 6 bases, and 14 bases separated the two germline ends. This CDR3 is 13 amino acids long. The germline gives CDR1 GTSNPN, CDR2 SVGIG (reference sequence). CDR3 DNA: TGTGCCTGGAGGGACTCTTTCCCCGCTGAAGCTTTCTTT. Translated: CAWRDSFPAEAFF.

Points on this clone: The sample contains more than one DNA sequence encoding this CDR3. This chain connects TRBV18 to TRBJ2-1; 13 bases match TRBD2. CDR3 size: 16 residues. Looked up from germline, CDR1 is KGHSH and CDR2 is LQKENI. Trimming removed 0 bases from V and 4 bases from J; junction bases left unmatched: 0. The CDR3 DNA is TGTGCCAGCTCACCACCGGGACTAGCGGGATACAATGAGCAGTTCTTC. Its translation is CASSPPGLAGYNEQFF. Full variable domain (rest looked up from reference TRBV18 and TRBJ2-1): NAGVMQNPRHLVRRRGQEARLRCSPMKGHSHVYWYRQLPEEGLKFMVYLQKENIIDESGMPKERFSAEFPKEGPSILRIQQVVRGDSAAYFCASSPPGLAGYNEQFFGPGTRLTVL.

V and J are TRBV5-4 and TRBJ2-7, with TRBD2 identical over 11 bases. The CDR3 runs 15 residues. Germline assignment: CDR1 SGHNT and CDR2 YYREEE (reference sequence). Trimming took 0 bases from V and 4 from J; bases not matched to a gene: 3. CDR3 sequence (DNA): TGTGCCAGCAGCTTGGCCGCTAGCGGGAGGTACGAGCAGTACTTC. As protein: CASSLAASGRYEQYF.

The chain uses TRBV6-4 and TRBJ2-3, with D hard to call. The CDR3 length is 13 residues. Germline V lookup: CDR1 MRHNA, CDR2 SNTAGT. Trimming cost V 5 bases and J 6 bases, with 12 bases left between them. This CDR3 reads CASSPTPHDTQYF. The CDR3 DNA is TGTGCCAGCAGTCCGACTCCTCACGATACGCAGTATTTT.

This chain's CDR3 is CASSSISGSLTDTQYF. Written as DNA, the CDR3 is TGTGCCAGCAGTTCGATTAGCGGGAGTCTCACAGATACGCAGTATTTT. V usage is TRBV5-8 and J usage is TRBJ2-3, with 9 bases matching TRBD2. CDR1 and CDR2 from the germline V gene are SGHTS and YDEGEE. The CDR3 runs 16 residues. The junction had 9 bases not matched to a gene; V was cut back by 5 bases and J by 2 bases. The complete variable domain, with remaining parts taken from reference TRBV5-8 and TRBJ2-3, reads EAGVTQSPTHLIKTRGQQATLRCSPISGHTSVYWYQQALGLGLQFLLWYDEGEERNRGNFPPRFSGRQFPNYSSELNVNALELEDSALYLCASSSISGSLTDTQYFGPGTRLTVL.

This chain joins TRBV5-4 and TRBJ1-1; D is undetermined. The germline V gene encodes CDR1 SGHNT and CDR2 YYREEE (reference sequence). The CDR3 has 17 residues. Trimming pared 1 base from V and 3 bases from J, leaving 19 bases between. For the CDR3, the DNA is TGTGCCAGCAGCTTGCCCCCCGGGTATTTGGACTACACTGAAGCTTTCTTT. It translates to CASSLPPGYLDYTEAFF.

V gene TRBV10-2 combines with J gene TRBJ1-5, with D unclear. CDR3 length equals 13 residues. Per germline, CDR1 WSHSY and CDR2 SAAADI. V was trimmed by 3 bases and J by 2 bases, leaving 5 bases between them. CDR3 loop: CASSDTGNQPQHF. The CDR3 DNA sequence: TGCGCCAGCAGTGATACAGGCAATCAGCCCCAGCATTTT.

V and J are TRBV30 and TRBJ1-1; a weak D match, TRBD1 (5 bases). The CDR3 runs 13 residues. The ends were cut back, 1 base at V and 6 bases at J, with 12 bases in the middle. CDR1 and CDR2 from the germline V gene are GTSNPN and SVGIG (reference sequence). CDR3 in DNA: TGTGCCTGGAGTGGGTCAGGGTCTCCTGAAGCTTTCTTT. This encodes CAWSGSGSPEAFF.

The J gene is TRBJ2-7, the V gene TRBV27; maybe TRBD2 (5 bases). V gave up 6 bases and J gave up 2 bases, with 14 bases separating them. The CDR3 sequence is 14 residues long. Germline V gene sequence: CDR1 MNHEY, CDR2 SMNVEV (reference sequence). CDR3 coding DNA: TGTGCCAGCAGCGGGAACGGGTTACCCTACGAGCAGTACTTC. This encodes CASSGNGLPYEQYF.

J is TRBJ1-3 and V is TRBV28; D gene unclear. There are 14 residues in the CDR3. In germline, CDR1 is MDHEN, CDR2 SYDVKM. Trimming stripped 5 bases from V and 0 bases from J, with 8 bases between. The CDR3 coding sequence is TGTGCCAGCAGTGGGCCGAGCTCTGGAAACACCATATATTTT. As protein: CASSGPSSGNTIYF.

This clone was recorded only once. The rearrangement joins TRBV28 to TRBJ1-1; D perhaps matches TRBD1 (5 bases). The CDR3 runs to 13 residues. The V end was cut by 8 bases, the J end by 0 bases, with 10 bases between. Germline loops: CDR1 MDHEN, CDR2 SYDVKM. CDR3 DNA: TGTGCCAGCTTGAGACAGTTGAACACTGAAGCTTTCTTT. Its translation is CASLRQLNTEAFF.

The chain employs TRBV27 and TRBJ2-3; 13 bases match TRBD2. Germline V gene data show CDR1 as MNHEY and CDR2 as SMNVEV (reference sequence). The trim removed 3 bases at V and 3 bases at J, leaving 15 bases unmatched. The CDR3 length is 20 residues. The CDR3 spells CASSFATSGRRVGSTDTQYF. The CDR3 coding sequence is TGTGCCAGCAGTTTTGCGACTAGCGGGAGGAGGGTCGGAAGTACAGATACGCAGTATTTT.

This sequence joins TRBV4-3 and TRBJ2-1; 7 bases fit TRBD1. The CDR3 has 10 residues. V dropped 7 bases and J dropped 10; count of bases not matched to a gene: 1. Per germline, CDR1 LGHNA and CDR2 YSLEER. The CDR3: CASTRGEQFF. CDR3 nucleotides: TGCGCCAGCACCAGGGGGGAGCAGTTCTTC.

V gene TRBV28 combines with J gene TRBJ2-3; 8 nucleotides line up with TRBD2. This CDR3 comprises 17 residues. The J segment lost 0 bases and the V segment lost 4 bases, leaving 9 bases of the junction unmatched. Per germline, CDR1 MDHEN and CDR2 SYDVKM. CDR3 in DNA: TGTGCCAGCAGTTACCTTTTCGGGAGGGCGAGCACAGATACGCAGTATTTT. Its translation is CASSYLFGRASTDTQYF.

This chain's CDR3 is CASSSGQGARQPQHF. CDR3 bases: TGTGCCAGCAGTTCGGGACAGGGGGCGCGACAGCCCCAGCATTTT. The genes are TRBV28 and TRBJ1-5, with 12 bases fitting TRBD1. CDR1 is MDHEN and CDR2 is SYDVKM in the germline V gene. The V gene end was trimmed by 4 bases and the J gene end by 7 bases; junction bases not matched to a gene: 5. The CDR3 has 15 residues.